A single sample is the source of the 10 T cell receptor beta chains below, sequenced in a study of cytomegalovirus exposure and HLA in healthy donors (dated by TCRdb to the late 2010s). The library was built by means of the immunoSEQ multiplex PCR assay. The table comes from immuneACCESS by way of TCRdb, which keeps in-frame sequences with V and J called. Part of the clones is missing from these tables; in studies checked, under half for an unresolved V gene and the rest for unknown reasons. The sample contains some 250,000 clones, around 87% of them found a single time. About 0.36% of the sample is held by the ten biggest clonotypes. The sequenced sample was PBMCs. The receptors shown here come from a young woman in good health and CMV-seronegative.

This rearrangement joins TRBV19 to TRBJ2-7; TRBD1 aligns across 7 bases. With 6 bases clipped from V and 2 bases from J, the junction kept 1 base outside the gene matches. Germline CDR1 is LNHDA and CDR2 is SQIVND (reference sequence). This CDR3 is 12 amino acids long. For the CDR3, the DNA is TGTGCCAGTAGAGGGACAGCCTACGAGCAGTACTTC. It yields the protein CASRGTAYEQYF.

The chain is built from TRBV5-8 and TRBJ2-4, with D perhaps matching TRBD2 (6 bases). Trimming stripped 4 bases from V and 7 bases from J, with 15 bases between. This CDR3 comprises 14 residues. Germline CDR1 SGHTS, CDR2 YDEGEE. The DNA for the CDR3 is TGTGCCAGCAGCCCGACCCGCCGGGAGAACATTCAGTACTTC. It is translated as CASSPTRRENIQYF.

V is TRBV4-3 and J is TRBJ1-4; TRBD1 matches 9 bases. The CDR3 length is 19 residues. The ends lost 3 bases at V and 4 bases at J; junction bases unmatched: 15. Per the germline V gene, CDR1 is LGHNA and CDR2 is YSLEER. The CDR3 DNA follows: TGCGCCAGCAGCCAGGGAGGAATAGGAACAGGGGGCATTAATGAAAAACTGTTTTTT. Protein product: CASSQGGIGTGGINEKLFF.

The chain joins TRBV11-2 to TRBJ2-6; 9 bases are shared with TRBD1. CDR1 is SGHAT, CDR2 FQNNGV, per germline. V shed 4 bases, J shed 0 bases, and the junction held 4 bases outside the gene matches. CDR3 length equals 17 residues. As DNA, the CDR3 is TGTGCCAGCAGCTCAGGGACAGGGAGCTCTGGGGCCAACGTCCTGACTTTC. It encodes CASSSGTGSSGANVLTF. The full variable domain, its missing parts supplied by reference TRBV11-2 and TRBJ2-6, is EAGVAQSPRYKIIEKRQSVAFWCNPISGHATLYWYQQILGQGPKLLIQFQNNGVVDDSQLPKDRFSAERLKGVDSTLKIQPAKLEDSAVYLCASSSGTGSSGANVLTFGAGSRLTVL.

The J gene is TRBJ2-7, the V gene TRBV10-2; D is uncertain. The germline CDR1 and CDR2 sequences are WSHSY and SAAADI. The V end was cut by 1 base, the J end by 0 bases, with 7 bases between. This CDR3 spans 14 amino acids. The CDR3 spells CASSELESSYEQYF. CDR3 in DNA: TGCGCCAGCAGTGAGTTAGAAAGCTCCTACGAGCAGTACTTC.

The chain links TRBV18 to TRBJ2-1; D is undetermined. The CDR3 extends over 16 amino acids. The germline CDR1 and CDR2 sequences are KGHSH and LQKENI. With 3 bases removed from V and 0 bases from J, the gap between germline ends came to 12 bases. CDR3: CASSPRETSSYNEQFF. Written as DNA, the CDR3 is TGTGCCAGCTCACCCCGTGAAACCAGCTCCTACAATGAGCAGTTCTTC.

The rearrangement joins TRBV6-6 to TRBJ2-1; D might be TRBD1 (6 bases). Germline V gene lookup returns CDR1 MNHNY and CDR2 SVGAGI (reference sequence). The CDR3 contains 16 residues. Trimming pared 2 bases from V and 6 bases from J, leaving 17 bases between. CDR3 DNA sequence: TGTGCCAGCAGTTACGAACAGGGCCGCCCAACCAATGAGCAGTTCTTC. Amino acid sequence: CASSYEQGRPTNEQFF.

The genes are TRBV7-6 and TRBJ2-2; possible D gene TRBD2, 6 bases. The V and J ends lost 5 bases and 6 bases respectively, with 7 bases between them. CDR1 SGHVS and CDR2 FNYEAQ come from the germline V gene. The CDR3 has 12 residues. CDR3 sequence: CASSPGAGELFF. In DNA, the CDR3 is TGTGCCAGCAGCCCGGGGGCCGGGGAGCTGTTTTTT.

This chain connects TRBV6-4 to TRBJ1-2, with D possibly being TRBD1 (5 bases). V lost 0 bases and J 6 bases, leaving 17 bases between the germline ends. The germline V gene has CDR1 MRHNA and CDR2 SNTAGT. The CDR3 length is 16 residues. CDR3 DNA sequence: TGTGCCAGCAGTGACTCACAGGCCAACCCCGTACATGGCTACACCTTC. Translating it yields CASSDSQANPVHGYTF.

The V gene is TRBV6-4, the J gene TRBJ1-1; tentative D call: TRBD1 (5 bases). Germline-derived CDR1 and CDR2 are MRHNA and SNTAGT. The CDR3 extends over 13 amino acids. Trimming cost V 5 bases and J 5 bases, with 12 bases left between them. Here the CDR3 reads CASSPTGGTEAFF. CDR3 coding DNA: TGTGCCAGCAGTCCAACGGGGGGTACTGAAGCTTTCTTT.